This T cell receptor beta chain was captured in a study of T-cell memory formation after mild COVID-19. TCRdb used MiXCR to reprocess the 5' RACE reads, holding one entry per CDR3 protein. The data show hundreds of thousands of distinct CDR3 sequences, with around a quarter seen just once and approximately 12% held by the top ten. This clonotype was detected many times. Germline trimming cut 3 bases from V and 2 bases from J; bases unmatched to any gene: 4. The CDR3 spans 14 residues. The germline V gene encodes CDR1 SGHRS and CDR2 YFSETQ. V and J are TRBV5-1 and TRBJ2-7, with 8 bases lining up with TRBD1. This clonotype originated in an adult woman who had mild COVID-19 (a few samples of this study predate the infection). Cell type and time point are not known. The sample consisted of PBMCs or a T cell subset sorted from them (not recorded which). In DNA form, the CDR3 reads TGCGCCAGCAGCTGGGGACAGGATGCCTACGAGCAGTACTTC. This sequence encodes CASSWGQDAYEQYF.